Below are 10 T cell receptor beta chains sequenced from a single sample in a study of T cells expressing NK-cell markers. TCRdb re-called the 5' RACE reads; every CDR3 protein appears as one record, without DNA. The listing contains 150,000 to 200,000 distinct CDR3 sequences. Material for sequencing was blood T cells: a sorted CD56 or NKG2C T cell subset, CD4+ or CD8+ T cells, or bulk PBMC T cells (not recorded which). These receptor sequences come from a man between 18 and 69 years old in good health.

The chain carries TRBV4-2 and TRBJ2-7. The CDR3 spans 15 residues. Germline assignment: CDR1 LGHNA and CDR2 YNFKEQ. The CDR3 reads CASSQDRSSPYEQYF.

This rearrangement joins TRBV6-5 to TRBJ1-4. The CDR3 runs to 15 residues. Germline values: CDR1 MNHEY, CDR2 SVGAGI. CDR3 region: CASSYSSASNEKLFF.

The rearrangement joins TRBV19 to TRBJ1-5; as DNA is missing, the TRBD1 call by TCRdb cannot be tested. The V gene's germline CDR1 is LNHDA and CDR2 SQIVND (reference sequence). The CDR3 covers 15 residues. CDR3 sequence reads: CASSDGAARNQPQHF.

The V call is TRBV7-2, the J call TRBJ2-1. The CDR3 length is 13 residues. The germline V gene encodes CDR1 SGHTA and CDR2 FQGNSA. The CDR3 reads CASSFSPYNEQFF.

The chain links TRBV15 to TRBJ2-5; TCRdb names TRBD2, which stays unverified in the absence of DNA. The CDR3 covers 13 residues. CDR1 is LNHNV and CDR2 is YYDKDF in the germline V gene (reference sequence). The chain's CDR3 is CASSMDLAKTQYF.

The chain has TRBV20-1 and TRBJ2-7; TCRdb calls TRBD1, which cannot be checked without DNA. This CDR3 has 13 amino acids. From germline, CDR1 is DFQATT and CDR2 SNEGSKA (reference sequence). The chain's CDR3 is CSGGTVVSYEQYF.

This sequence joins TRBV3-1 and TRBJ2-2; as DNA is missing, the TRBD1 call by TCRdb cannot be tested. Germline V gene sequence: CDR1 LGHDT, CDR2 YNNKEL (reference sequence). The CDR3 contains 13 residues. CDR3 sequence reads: CASSTTGFGELFF.

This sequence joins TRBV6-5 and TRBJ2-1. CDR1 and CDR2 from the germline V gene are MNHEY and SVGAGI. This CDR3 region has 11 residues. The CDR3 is CASRVGNEQFF.

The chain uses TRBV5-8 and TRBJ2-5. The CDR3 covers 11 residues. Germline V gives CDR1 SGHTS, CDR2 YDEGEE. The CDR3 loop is CASSEGETQYF.

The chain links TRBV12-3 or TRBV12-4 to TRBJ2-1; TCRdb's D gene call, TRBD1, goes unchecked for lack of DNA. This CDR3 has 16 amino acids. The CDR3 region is CASSFGGRPFYNEQFF.